This T cell receptor (beta chain) was found in a study of OX40 agonist ivuxolimab in advanced cancers. At the level of the study: Partial responses were seen in three patients, one with hepatocellular carcinoma and two with cutaneous melanoma.

Germline V gives CDR1 SNHLY, CDR2 FYNNEI. CDR3 length: 17 residues. J gave up 1 base and V 6 bases, and 8 bases lay outside the gene matches. Sequenced by immunoSEQ multiplex PCR; TCRdb stores in-frame clones only, minus some. The repertoire holds 75,000 to 100,000 clones, with more than 90% as singletons. The material sequenced was CD4+ or CD8+ T cells sorted from blood, taken in a trial of the OX40 agonist ivuxolimab. This receptor was obtained from an adult with an advanced solid tumor such as melanoma, head and neck, liver or kidney cancer. The V and J genes are TRBV2 and TRBJ2-1; 11 nucleotides match TRBD2. CDR3 sequence reads: CASRDLGLADSYNEQFF. The DNA for the CDR3 is TGTGCCAGCAGGGACTTGGGACTAGCGGATTCCTACAATGAGCAGTTCTTC.